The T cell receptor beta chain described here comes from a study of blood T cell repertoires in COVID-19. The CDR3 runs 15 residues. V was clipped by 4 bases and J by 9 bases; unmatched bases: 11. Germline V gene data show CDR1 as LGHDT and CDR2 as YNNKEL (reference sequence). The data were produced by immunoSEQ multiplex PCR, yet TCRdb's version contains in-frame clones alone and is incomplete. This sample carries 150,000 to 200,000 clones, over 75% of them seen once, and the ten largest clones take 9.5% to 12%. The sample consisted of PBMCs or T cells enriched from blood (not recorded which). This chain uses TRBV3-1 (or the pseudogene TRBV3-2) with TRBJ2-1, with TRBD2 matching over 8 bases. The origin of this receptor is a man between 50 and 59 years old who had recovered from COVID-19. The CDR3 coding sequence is TGTGCCAGCAGCCCCCCTCGGGGGGGAGAGGTTGAGCAGTTCTTC. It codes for CASSPPRGGEVEQFF.